The entry that follows covers one TCR beta chain sequence. The antigen remains unidentified. This specimen comes from a study of OX40 agonist ivuxolimab in advanced cancers. Overall study: Cancers in dose escalation were hepatocellular, melanoma, renal cell and head and neck. Study-wide points: Some patients who did not respond also had low normalized T-cell clonal expansion. Partial responders treated at 0.1-3.0 mg/kg exhibited clonal expansion among the lowest measured. The study found that CD8+ T cells averaged more expanded clones than CD4+.

The method was immunoSEQ multiplex PCR; TCRdb's version includes in-frame clones alone and lacks a portion of them. The data contain 30,000 to 40,000 clones, approximately 80% of them seen just once; the ten biggest clones take up 18%. The CDR3 loop spans 14 amino acids. Between the trimmed V and J ends, which lost 6 bases and 4 bases, there was a span of 14 bases. The germline V gene encodes CDR1 SGHRS and CDR2 YFSETQ. The gene calls are TRBV5-1 and TRBJ2-1; TRBD2 might be the D (6 bases). The sample consisted of CD4+ or CD8+ T cells sorted from blood, taken in a trial of the OX40 agonist ivuxolimab. This clonotype was sampled from an adult with an advanced solid tumor such as melanoma, head and neck, liver or kidney cancer. Here the CDR3 reads CASNMGGNYNEQFF. Here the CDR3 DNA reads TGCGCCAGCAACATGGGAGGAAATTACAATGAGCAGTTCTTC.